This entry lists 5 T cell receptor beta chains sequenced from one sample in a study of T cells in Graves' hyperthyroidism and ophthalmopathy. RNA transcripts provided the source from which TCR beta CDR3 regions were amplified. The HTBI primer set served for first-round RT-PCR of the TCR CDR3. TCRdb ran MiXCR on the multiplex PCR reads and lists one entry per CDR3 protein. The sample lists approximately 610,000 distinct CDR3 sequences, about a sixth occurring once. Sequenced input: blood. The receptor source for this set is a woman between 18 and 29 years old with Graves' hyperthyroidism.

The chain has TRBV4-2 and TRBJ1-5; unclear D gene. Trimming took off 0 bases at V and 8 bases at J, with 14 bases between the two ends. This CDR3 has 15 residues. Germline-derived CDR1 and CDR2 are LGHNA and YNFKEQ. Here the CDR3 reads CASSQDWAGKKPQHF. CDR3 nucleotides: TGTGCCAGCAGCCAAGATTGGGCGGGTAAAAAGCCCCAGCATTTT.

This clonotype was seen repeatedly, ten times or more. The rearrangement links TRBV7-2 to TRBJ2-3; D is perhaps TRBD1 or TRBD2 (5 bases each). Germline V lookup: CDR1 SGHTA, CDR2 FQGNSA. The CDR3 contains 16 residues. V was pared by 5 bases and J by 2 bases, with 17 bases between. This CDR3 is CASSPQLGVTTDTQYF. The CDR3 DNA reads as TGTGCCAGCAGCCCCCAGTTGGGGGTTACCACAGATACGCAGTATTTT.

This clonotype was picked up many times. V and J are TRBV3-1 and TRBJ2-2; D remains unclear. V lost 4 bases to trimming and J lost 1 base, with 7 bases between them. The CDR3 extends over 14 amino acids. Germline CDR1 and CDR2: LGHDT and YNNKEL (reference sequence). The DNA for the CDR3 is TGTGCCAGCAGCCTTTGGGAGAACACCGGGGAGCTGTTTTTT. It is translated as CASSLWENTGELFF.

This clonotype has ten or more counts. The chain recombines TRBV28 with TRBJ2-1, with TRBD1 identical over 9 bases. Trimming took 8 bases from V and 8 from J; bases not matched to a gene: 7. The CDR3 runs to 13 residues. The germline V gene has CDR1 MDHEN and CDR2 SYDVKM. The CDR3, as DNA: TGTGCCAGCCGGGACAGGGCTACGGATGAGCAGTTCTTC. This encodes CASRDRATDEQFF.

This clonotype came up many times. This chain links TRBV5-1 with TRBJ2-3, with 7 positions matching TRBD2. Germline assignment: CDR1 SGHRS and CDR2 YFSETQ. There are 13 residues in the CDR3. Germline trimming cut 4 bases from V and 6 bases from J; bases unmatched to any gene: 5. Here the CDR3 reads CASSREGRDTQYF. The CDR3 region has the DNA TGCGCCAGCAGCAGGGAGGGCCGGGATACGCAGTATTTT.